One T cell receptor (beta chain) is described in this entry. Exclusion criteria comprised other autoimmune diseases, uncontrolled infections, pregnancy or lactation in patients. These data are taken from a study of Graves' ophthalmopathy and Graves' hyperthyroidism. The TCR beta CDR3 regions underwent amplification from RNA transcripts. First-round RT-PCR relied on HTBI primers, and a second-round multiplex PCR came next. MiXCR, run by TCRdb on the multiplex PCR reads, gives a single entry per CDR3 protein. The data contain just over 400,000 distinct CDR3 sequences, over 20% of them seen just once; the ten biggest clones take up more than 2.5%. Sequenced: peripheral blood. The origin of this receptor is a woman under 30 with stable Graves' hyperthyroidism.

The chain's CDR3 is CAWGQGLTYEQYF. As DNA, the CDR3 is TGTGCCTGGGGACAGGGTCTTACCTACGAGCAGTACTTC. This chain uses TRBV30 with TRBJ2-7, with 8 nucleotides matching TRBD1. Germline trimming cut 5 bases from V and 2 bases from J; bases unmatched to any gene: 5. CDR1 is GTSNPN and CDR2 is SVGIG in the germline V gene (reference sequence). The CDR3 consists of 13 residues.